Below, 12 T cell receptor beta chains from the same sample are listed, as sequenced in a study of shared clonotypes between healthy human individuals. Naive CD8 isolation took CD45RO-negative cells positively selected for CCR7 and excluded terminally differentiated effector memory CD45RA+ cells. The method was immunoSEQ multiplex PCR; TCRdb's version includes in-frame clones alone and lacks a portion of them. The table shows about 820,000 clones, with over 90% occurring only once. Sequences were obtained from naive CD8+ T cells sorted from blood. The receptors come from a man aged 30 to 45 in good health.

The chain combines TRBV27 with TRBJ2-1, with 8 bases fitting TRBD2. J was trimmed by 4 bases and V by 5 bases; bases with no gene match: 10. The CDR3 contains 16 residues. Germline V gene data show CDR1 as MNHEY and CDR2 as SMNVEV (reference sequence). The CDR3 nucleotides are TGTGCCAGCAGTCAATGGACTAGCAGGCCATACAATGAGCAGTTCTTC. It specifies CASSQWTSRPYNEQFF.

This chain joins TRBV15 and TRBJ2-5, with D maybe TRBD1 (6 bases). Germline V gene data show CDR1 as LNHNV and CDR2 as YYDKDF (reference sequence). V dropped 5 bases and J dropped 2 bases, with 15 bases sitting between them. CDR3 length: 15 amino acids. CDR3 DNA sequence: TGTGCCACCAGCCCGCGTCCCGACAGGCAAGAGACCCAGTACTTC. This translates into CATSPRPDRQETQYF. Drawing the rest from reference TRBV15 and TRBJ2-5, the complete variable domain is DAMVIQNPRYQVTQFGKPVTLSCSQTLNHNVMYWYQQKSSQAPKLLFHYYDKDFNNEADTPDNFQSRRPNTSFCFLDIRSPGLGDTAMYLCATSPRPDRQETQYFGPGTRLLVL.

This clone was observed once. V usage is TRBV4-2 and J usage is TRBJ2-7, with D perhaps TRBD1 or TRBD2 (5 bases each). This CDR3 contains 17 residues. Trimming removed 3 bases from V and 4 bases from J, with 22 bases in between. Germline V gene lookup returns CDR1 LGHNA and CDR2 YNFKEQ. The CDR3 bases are TGTGCCAGCAGCCAGGGGGTGGGTCGCGAGGGGTCTTACGAGCAGTACTTC. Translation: CASSQGVGREGSYEQYF.

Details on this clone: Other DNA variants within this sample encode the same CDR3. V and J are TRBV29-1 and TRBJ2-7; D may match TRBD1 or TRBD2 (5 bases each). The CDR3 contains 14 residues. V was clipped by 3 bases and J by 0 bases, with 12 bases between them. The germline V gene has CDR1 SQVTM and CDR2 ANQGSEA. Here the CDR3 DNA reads TGCAGCGTTGAGGTTCCAGGGAGCTCCTACGAGCAGTACTTC. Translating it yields CSVEVPGSSYEQYF.

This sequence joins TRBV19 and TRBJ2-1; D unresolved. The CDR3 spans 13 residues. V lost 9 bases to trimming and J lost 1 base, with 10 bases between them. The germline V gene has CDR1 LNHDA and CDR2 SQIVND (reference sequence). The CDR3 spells CASAQRSYNEQFF. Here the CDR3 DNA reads TGTGCCAGCGCACAGCGATCCTACAATGAGCAGTTCTTC.

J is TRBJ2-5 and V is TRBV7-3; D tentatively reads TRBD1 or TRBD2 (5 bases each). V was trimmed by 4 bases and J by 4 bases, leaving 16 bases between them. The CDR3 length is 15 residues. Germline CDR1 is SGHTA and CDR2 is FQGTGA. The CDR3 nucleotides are TGTGCCAGCAGCTCGGCCGGGACGCCGGGAGAGACCCAGTACTTC. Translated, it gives CASSSAGTPGETQYF.

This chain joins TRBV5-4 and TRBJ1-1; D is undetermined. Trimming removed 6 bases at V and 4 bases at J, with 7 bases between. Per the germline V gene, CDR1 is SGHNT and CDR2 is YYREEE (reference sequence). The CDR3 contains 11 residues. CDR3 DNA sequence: TGTGCCAGCAACGGACTCACTGAAGCTTTCTTT. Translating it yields CASNGLTEAFF.

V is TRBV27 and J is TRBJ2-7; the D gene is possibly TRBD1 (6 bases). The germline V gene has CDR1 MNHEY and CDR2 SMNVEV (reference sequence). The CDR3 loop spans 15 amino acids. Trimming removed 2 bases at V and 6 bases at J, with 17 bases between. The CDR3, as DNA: TGTGCCAGCAGTTTAGGGGGCACACCTTCAGGCGAGCAGTACTTC. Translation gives CASSLGGTPSGEQYF.

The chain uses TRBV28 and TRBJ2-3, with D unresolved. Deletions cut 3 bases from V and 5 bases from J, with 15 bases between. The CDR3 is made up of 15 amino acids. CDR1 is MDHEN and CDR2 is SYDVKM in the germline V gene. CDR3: CASSFTRSSGDTQYF. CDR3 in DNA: TGTGCCAGCAGTTTTACGCGGAGTTCGGGAGATACGCAGTATTTT.

The CDR3 spells CASSEARGYYGYTF. CDR3 DNA sequence: TGTGCCAGCAGTGAAGCCAGGGGCTACTATGGCTACACCTTC. This chain connects TRBV6-1 to TRBJ1-2; a weak D match, TRBD1 (6 bases). The CDR3 sequence is 14 residues long. The germline V gene has CDR1 MNHNS and CDR2 SASEGT. Trimming pared 0 bases from V and 3 bases from J, leaving 8 bases between.

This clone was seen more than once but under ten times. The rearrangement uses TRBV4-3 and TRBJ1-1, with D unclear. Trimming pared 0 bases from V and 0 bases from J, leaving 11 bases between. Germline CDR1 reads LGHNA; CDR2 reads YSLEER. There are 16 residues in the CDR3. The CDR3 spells CASSQDHGNLNTEAFF. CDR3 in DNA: TGCGCCAGCAGCCAAGATCACGGTAACCTGAACACTGAAGCTTTCTTT.

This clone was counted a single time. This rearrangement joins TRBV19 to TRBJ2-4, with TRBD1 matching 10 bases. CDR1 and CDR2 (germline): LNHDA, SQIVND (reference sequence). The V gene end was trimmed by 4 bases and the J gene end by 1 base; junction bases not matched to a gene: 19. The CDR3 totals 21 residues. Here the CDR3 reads CASSTARRTGGWYVAKNIQYF. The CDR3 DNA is TGTGCCAGTAGTACCGCCCGTCGGACAGGGGGATGGTACGTTGCCAAAAACATTCAGTACTTC.